The next 3 T cell receptor beta chains were all read from a single sample in a study of T cells in Graves' hyperthyroidism and ophthalmopathy. There were TCR beta CDR3 regions amplified from RNA transcripts. HTBI primers were employed in a first-round RT-PCR of the TCR CDR3. TCRdb re-analysed the multiplex PCR reads in MiXCR, keeping a single row per CDR3 protein. Of about 530,000 distinct CDR3 sequences listed, roughly a sixth were seen once; the top ten hold 17%. What was sequenced was blood. These receptors all come from a woman in her late teens or twenties with Graves' ophthalmopathy.

This clonotype appeared many times. The V and J genes are TRBV3-1 and TRBJ1-6; no clear D. The germline V gene encodes CDR1 LGHDT and CDR2 YNNKEL (reference sequence). V lost 0 bases, J lost 14 bases, and 11 bases lay in between. The CDR3 loop spans 13 amino acids. CDR3 in DNA: TGTGCCAGCAGCCAAGATCTGGTAGGGTCCCTCCACTTT. This translates into CASSQDLVGSLHF. The full variable domain, with the rest looked up from reference TRBV3-1 and TRBJ1-6, is DTAVSQTPKYLVTQMGNDKSIKCEQNLGHDTMYWYKQDSKKFLKIMFSYNNKELIINETVPNRFSPKSPDKAHLNLHINSLELGDSAVYFCASSQDLVGSLHFGNGTRLTVT.

The chain employs TRBV5-1 and TRBJ2-6; D not resolved. The V gene's germline CDR1 is SGHRS and CDR2 YFSETQ. The CDR3 contains 17 residues. V gave up 1 base and J gave up 0 bases, with 11 bases separating them. CDR3 sequence reads: CASSLLNEVSGANVLTF. The CDR3, as DNA: TGCGCCAGCAGCTTGCTCAATGAGGTCTCTGGGGCCAACGTCCTGACTTTC.

Only a few counts were recorded for this clonotype. The gene calls are TRBV19 and TRBJ1-5; 7 nucleotides line up with TRBD1. The CDR3 has 15 residues. CDR1 and CDR2 (germline): LNHDA, SQIVND (reference sequence). Germline trimming cut 3 bases from V and 0 bases from J; bases unmatched to any gene: 2. The CDR3 DNA sequence: TGTGCCAGTAGTATTTCAGGGGGTAGCAATCAGCCCCAGCATTTT. Translation gives CASSISGGSNQPQHF.